Each of the 15 T cell receptor beta chains below was sequenced from the same sample in a study of blood T cell repertoires in COVID-19. The data were produced by immunoSEQ multiplex PCR, yet TCRdb's version contains in-frame clones alone and is incomplete. The data contain 100,000 to 120,000 clones, 82% of them seen just once; the ten biggest clones take up about 17%. Sequencing was carried out using peripheral blood. These receptors were obtained from a woman aged 55-70 years with acute or convalescent COVID-19.

The chain is built from TRBV5-4 and TRBJ2-1; D gene ambiguous. The CDR3 sequence is 15 residues long. CDR1 is SGHNT and CDR2 is YYREEE in the germline V gene (reference sequence). Trimming took 0 bases from V and 4 from J, leaving 11 bases between them. The CDR3 bases are TGTGCCAGCAGCTTGGACAGTTTTTTATACAATGAGCAGTTCTTC. Its translation is CASSLDSFLYNEQFF.

The chain is built from TRBV19 and TRBJ1-6; 7 bases agree with TRBD1. Losses at the gene ends were 4 bases for V and 7 bases for J; bases not matched to a gene: 7. This CDR3 comprises 15 residues. The germline gives CDR1 LNHDA, CDR2 SQIVND (reference sequence). The CDR3 spells CASSTTGVGNSPLHF. CDR3 DNA: TGTGCCAGTAGTACCACAGGGGTCGGAAATTCACCCCTCCACTTT.

This sequence joins TRBV5-6 and TRBJ2-7; 7 bases agree with TRBD1. There are 13 residues in the CDR3. J lost 3 bases, V lost 1 base, and 1 base had no gene match. CDR1 is SGHDT, CDR2 YYEEEE, per germline. CDR3 in DNA: TGTGCCAGCAGCTTGCCAGGGGGCTACGAGCAGTACTTC. This encodes CASSLPGGYEQYF.

This chain uses TRBV7-2 with TRBJ2-5, with D perhaps TRBD2 (5 bases). CDR1 SGHTA and CDR2 FQGNSA come from the germline V gene. V dropped 3 bases and J dropped 5 bases, with 22 bases sitting between them. The CDR3 is made up of 17 amino acids. In DNA, the CDR3 is TGTGCCAGCAGCTTCTCTCGGGATAACTCTTTTCGGGAGACCCAGTACTTC. This gives the protein CASSFSRDNSFRETQYF. The complete variable domain, with remaining parts taken from reference TRBV7-2 and TRBJ2-5, reads GAGVSQSPSNKVTEKGKDVELRCDPISGHTALYWYRQSLGQGLEFLIYFQGNSAPDKSGLPSDRFSAERTGGSVSTLTIQRTQQEDSAVYLCASSFSRDNSFRETQYFGPGTRLLVL.

V and J are TRBV6-5 and TRBJ1-3; D not resolved. This CDR3 region has 14 residues. With 5 bases removed from V and 4 bases from J, the gap between germline ends came to 12 bases. From germline, CDR1 is MNHEY and CDR2 SVGAGI. The CDR3, as DNA: TGTGCCAGCAGTCACCCCTCGGGAGGAAACACCATATATTTT. Amino acid sequence: CASSHPSGGNTIYF.

V is TRBV7-9 and J is TRBJ1-1, with unresolved D. The CDR3 is 14 amino acids. Germline V gene data show CDR1 as SEHNR and CDR2 as FQNEAQ (reference sequence). V lost 0 bases and J 1 base, leaving 6 bases between the germline ends. This CDR3 reads CASSLASGNTEAFF. As DNA, the CDR3 is TGTGCCAGCAGCTTAGCGTCAGGGAACACTGAAGCTTTCTTT.

The chain combines TRBV19 with TRBJ2-1; 8 bases line up with TRBD1. V shed 1 base and J 8 bases; nucleotides not matched to a gene: 10. CDR1 and CDR2 from the germline V gene are LNHDA and SQIVND (reference sequence). This CDR3 has 16 amino acids. The CDR3 DNA reads as TGTGCCAGTAGTATAGCTTCCACAGGGGGAATCGATGAGCAGTTCTTC. Its translation: CASSIASTGGIDEQFF.

The chain combines TRBV19 with TRBJ2-2, with 16 bases identical to TRBD2. The junction had 13 bases not matched to a gene; V was cut back by 9 bases and J by 3 bases. Germline V gene sequence: CDR1 LNHDA, CDR2 SQIVND (reference sequence). The CDR3 extends over 19 amino acids. The CDR3 nucleotides are TGTGCCAGCCATTCTAAGGGACTAGCGGGGGGGCTGGACACCGGGGAGCTGTTTTTT. This codes for CASHSKGLAGGLDTGELFF.

The V and J genes are TRBV2 and TRBJ1-5; D remains unclear. Germline CDR1 is SNHLY and CDR2 is FYNNEI. V was trimmed by 3 bases and J by 3 bases, leaving 9 bases between them. The CDR3 has 14 amino acids. The CDR3 spells CASSESGLNQPQHF. In nucleotides, the CDR3 is TGTGCCAGCAGTGAGTCCGGACTCAATCAGCCCCAGCATTTT.

The table lists this clone with a count of one. CDR3 sequence: CASSPRDSGTQYF. CDR3 DNA: TGTGCCAGCAGCCCCCGGGACTCAGGGACCCAGTACTTC. J is TRBJ2-5 and V is TRBV5-6; D perhaps matches TRBD2 (6 bases). V was clipped by 4 bases and J by 7 bases, with 14 bases between them. Germline CDR1 reads SGHDT; CDR2 reads YYEEEE. The CDR3 has 13 residues.

The chain uses TRBV7-2 and TRBJ2-1, with D uncertain. The CDR3 extends over 16 amino acids. Germline-derived CDR1 and CDR2 are SGHTA and FQGNSA. V lost 1 base to trimming and J lost 8 bases, with 18 bases between them. CDR3 residues: CASSLGPPPSIHEQFF. The CDR3 DNA is TGTGCCAGCAGCTTAGGACCCCCCCCTAGTATCCATGAGCAGTTCTTC.

Here the CDR3 reads CATSDSFPGLAEDEQFF. CDR3 sequence (DNA): TGTGCCACCAGTGATTCGTTCCCGGGACTAGCGGAGGATGAGCAGTTCTTC. V and J are TRBV24-1 and TRBJ2-1; 11 bases map to TRBD2. V shed 2 bases and J 8 bases; nucleotides not matched to a gene: 10. This CDR3 is 17 amino acids long. Germline values: CDR1 KGHDR, CDR2 SFDVKD.

The chain combines TRBV5-1 with TRBJ2-1; tentative D call: TRBD1 (6 bases). The CDR3 totals 14 residues. V dropped 0 bases and J dropped 6 bases, with 10 bases sitting between them. Germline V CDR1 and CDR2: SGHRS, YFSETQ. CDR3 nucleotides: TGCGCCAGCAGCTTGGACAGGGCGGGCAATGAGCAGTTCTTC. Residues: CASSLDRAGNEQFF.

The chain couples TRBV7-2 to TRBJ1-6; D unclear. The CDR3 covers 15 residues. The germline CDR1 and CDR2 sequences are SGHTA and FQGNSA. The V end was cut by 5 bases, the J end by 5 bases, with 13 bases between. CDR3 nucleotide sequence: TGTGCCAGCAGCACCGACGGGAGGGATAATTCACCCCTCCACTTT. Translated, it gives CASSTDGRDNSPLHF.

This chain uses TRBV29-1 with TRBJ1-5, with D possibly TRBD1 on 5 matching bases. From germline, CDR1 is SQVTM and CDR2 ANQGSEA. The CDR3 is 12 residues long. Trimming removed 5 bases from V and 9 bases from J, with 14 bases in between. CDR3 loop: CSVQRDGGPQHF. DNA of the CDR3: TGCAGCGTTCAAAGGGACGGGGGGCCCCAGCATTTT.